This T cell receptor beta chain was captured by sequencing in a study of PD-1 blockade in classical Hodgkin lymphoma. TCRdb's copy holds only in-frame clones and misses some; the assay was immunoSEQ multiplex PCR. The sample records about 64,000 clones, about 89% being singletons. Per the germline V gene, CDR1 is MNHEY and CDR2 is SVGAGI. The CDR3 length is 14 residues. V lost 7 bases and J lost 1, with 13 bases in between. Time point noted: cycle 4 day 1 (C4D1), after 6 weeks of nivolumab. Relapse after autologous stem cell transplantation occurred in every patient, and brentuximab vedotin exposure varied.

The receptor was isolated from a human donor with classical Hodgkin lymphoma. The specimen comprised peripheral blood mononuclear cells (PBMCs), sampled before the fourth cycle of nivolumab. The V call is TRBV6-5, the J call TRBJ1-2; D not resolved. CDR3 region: CASTARQNNYGYTF. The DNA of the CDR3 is TGTGCCAGCACCGCGCGGCAGAATAACTATGGCTACACCTTC.